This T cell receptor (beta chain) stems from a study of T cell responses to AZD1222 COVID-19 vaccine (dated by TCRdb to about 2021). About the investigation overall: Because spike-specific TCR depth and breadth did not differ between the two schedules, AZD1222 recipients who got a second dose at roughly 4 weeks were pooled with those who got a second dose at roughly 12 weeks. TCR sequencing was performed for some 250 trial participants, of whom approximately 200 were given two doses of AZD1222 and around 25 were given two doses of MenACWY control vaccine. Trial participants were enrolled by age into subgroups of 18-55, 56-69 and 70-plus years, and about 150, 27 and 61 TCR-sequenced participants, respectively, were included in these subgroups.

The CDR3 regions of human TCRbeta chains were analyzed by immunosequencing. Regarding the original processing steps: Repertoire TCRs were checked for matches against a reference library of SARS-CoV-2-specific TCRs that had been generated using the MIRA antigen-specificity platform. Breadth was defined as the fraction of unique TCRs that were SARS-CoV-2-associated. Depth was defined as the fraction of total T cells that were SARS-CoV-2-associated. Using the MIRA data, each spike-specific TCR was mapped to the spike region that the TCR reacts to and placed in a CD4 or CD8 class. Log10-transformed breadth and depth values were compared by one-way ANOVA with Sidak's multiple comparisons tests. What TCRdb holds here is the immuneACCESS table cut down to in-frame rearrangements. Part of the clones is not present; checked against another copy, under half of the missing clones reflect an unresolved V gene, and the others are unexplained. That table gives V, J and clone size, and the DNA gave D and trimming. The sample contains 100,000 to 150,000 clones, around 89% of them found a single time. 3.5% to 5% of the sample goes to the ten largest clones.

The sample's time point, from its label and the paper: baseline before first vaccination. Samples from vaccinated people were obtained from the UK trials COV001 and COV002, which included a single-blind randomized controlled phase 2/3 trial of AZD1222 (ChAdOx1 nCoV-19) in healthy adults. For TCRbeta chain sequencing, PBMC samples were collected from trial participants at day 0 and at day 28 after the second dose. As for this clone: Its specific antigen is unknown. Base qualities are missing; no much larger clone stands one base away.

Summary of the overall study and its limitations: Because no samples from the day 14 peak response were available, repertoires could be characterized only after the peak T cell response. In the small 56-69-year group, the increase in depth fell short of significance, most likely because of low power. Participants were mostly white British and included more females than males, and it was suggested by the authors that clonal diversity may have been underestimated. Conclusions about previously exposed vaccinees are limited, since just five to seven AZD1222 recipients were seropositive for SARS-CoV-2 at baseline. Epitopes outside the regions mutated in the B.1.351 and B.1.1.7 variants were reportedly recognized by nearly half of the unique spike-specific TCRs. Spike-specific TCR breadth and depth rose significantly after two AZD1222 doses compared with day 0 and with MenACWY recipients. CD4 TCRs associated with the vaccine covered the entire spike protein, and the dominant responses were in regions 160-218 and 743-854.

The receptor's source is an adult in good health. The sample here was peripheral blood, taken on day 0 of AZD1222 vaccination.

Read as DNA, the sequence is TGCGCCAGCGACAGGGACAGTCCGAACACCGGGGAGCTGTTTTTT. It codes for CASDRDSPNTGELFF. This chain joins TRBV5-1 to TRBJ2-2; TRBD1 aligns with 7 central bases. Including cysteine and phenylalanine, the CDR3 has 15 amino acids. This entry keeps only the CDR3 DNA: 45 bases, framed from base 1. Unmatched junction bases come to 6, with V trimmed by 7 bases and J by 0 bases. In the germline V gene, CDR1 corresponds to SGHRS and CDR2 to YFSETQ.